The source of this T cell receptor (beta chain) is a study of response to subunit inactivated influenza vaccine. Via MiXCR, TCRdb re-called the RT-PCR reads, giving one row per CDR3 protein. Here the sample spans about half a million distinct CDR3 sequences, approximately 11% being singletons. Study results and limitations: The authors proposed limited new T cell recruitment per seasonal influenza vaccination.

In regard to this clonotype: Its cognate antigen is unknown.

Germline CDR1 MDHEN, CDR2 SYDVKM. V lost 5 bases, J lost 6 bases, and 12 bases stayed unmatched. The CDR3 extends over 16 amino acids. This clonotype was obtained from a man over 45 who received an inactivated influenza vaccine. The sample consisted of PBMCs from blood, taken 40 to 50 days after vaccination. The V call is TRBV28, the J call TRBJ2-1; 8 bases match TRBD2. DNA for the CDR3: TGTGCCAGCAGTCCCCTATCGGGGGGGCTTTTCAATGAGCAGTTCTTC. Its translation: CASSPLSGGLFNEQFF. The full variable domain, rest sourced from reference TRBV28 and TRBJ2-1, is DVKVTQSSRYLVKRTGEKVFLECVQDMDHENMFWYRQDPGLGLRLIYFSYDVKMKEKGDIPEGYSVSREKKERFSLILESASTNQTSMYLCASSPLSGGLFNEQFFGPGTRLTVL.